Included here is one TCR beta chain sequence, with context. This specimen comes from a study of cytotoxic CD8 clonotypes in ibrutinib-treated CLL. Profiling relied on immunoSEQ multiplex PCR, and the TCRdb table lists in-frame clones only, not all of them. The sample contains about 300,000 clones, around 66% of which appear only once. This CDR3 contains 15 residues. CDR1 SGHNT and CDR2 YYREEE come from the germline V gene (reference sequence). The trim removed 0 bases at V and 11 bases at J, leaving 12 bases unmatched. This TCR was sampled from a human donor with chronic lymphocytic leukemia. The chain joins TRBV5-4 to TRBJ1-1; 8 nucleotides line up with TRBD1. Sequences were derived from PBMCs, sampled after 36 months of ibrutinib treatment. DNA for the CDR3: TGTGCCAGCAGCTTGGCCGGGACAGGCACCGTCGGGGCTTTCTTT. This gives the protein CASSLAGTGTVGAFF.